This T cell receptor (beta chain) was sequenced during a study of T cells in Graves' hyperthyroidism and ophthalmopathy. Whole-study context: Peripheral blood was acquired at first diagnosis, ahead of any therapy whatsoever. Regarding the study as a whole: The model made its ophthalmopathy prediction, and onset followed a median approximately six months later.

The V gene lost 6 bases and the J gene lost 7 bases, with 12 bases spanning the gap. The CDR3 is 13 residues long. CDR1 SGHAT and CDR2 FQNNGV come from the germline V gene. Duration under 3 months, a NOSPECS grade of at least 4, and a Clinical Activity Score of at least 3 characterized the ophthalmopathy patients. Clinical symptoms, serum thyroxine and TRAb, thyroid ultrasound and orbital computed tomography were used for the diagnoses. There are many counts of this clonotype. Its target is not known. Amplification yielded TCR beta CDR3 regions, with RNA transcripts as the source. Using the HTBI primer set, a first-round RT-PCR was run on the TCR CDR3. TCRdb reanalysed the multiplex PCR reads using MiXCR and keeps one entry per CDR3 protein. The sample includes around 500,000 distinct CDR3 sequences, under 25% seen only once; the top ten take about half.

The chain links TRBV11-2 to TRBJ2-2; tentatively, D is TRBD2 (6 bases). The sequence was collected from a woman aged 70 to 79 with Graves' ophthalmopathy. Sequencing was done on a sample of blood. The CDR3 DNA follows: TGTGCCAGCAGAATGGCGGGACGCGGGGAGCTGTTTTTT. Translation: CASRMAGRGELFF.